This section outlines one TCR beta chain sequence together with its context. The entry originates in a study of cytomegalovirus exposure and HLA in healthy donors. This PCR relied on a set of 60 Vbeta primers and 13 Jbeta primers. Some clones are missing from TCRdb's copy, which holds only in-frame ones; the method was immunoSEQ multiplex PCR. The sample contains 150,000 to 200,000 clones, 60% to 85% of which appear only once. Germline CDR1 SGHRS, CDR2 YFSETQ. The CDR3 runs to 14 residues. V was shortened by 4 bases and J by 2 bases, with 13 bases between the two germline ends. The clonotype originates from a man aged 50-59 years in good health and CMV-seropositive. Sequencing input: PBMCs. The chain recombines TRBV5-1 with TRBJ2-7, with D possibly matching TRBD1 (6 bases). The CDR3 loop reads CASSPSGDPYEQYF. As DNA, the CDR3 is TGCGCCAGCAGCCCCTCAGGGGATCCCTACGAGCAGTACTTC. The whole variable domain, filled in from reference TRBV5-1 and TRBJ2-7, reads KAGVTQTPRYLIKTRGQQVTLSCSPISGHRSVSWYQQTPGQGLQFLFEYFSETQRNKGNFPGRFSGRQFSNSRSEMNVSTLELGDSALYLCASSPSGDPYEQYFGPGTRLTVT.